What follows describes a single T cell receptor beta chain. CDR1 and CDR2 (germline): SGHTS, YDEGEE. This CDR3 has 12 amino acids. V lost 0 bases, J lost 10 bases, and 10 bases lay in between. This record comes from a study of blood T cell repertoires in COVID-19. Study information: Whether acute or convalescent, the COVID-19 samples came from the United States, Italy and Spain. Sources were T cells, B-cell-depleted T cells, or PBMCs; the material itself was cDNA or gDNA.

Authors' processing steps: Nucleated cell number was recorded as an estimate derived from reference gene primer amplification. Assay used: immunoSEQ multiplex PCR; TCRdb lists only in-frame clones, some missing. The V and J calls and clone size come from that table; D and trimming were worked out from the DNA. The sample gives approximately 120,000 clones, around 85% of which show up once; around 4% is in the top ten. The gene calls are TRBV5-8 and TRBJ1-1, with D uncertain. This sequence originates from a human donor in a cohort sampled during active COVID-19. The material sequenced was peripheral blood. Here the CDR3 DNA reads TGTGCCAGCAGCTTGGTTCCGGTGAGAGCTTTCTTT. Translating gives CASSLVPVRAFF.